These T cell receptor beta chains were read from a single sample in a study of T-cell reconstitution after alpha-beta-depleted transplantation in children. Via MiXCR, TCRdb re-called the PCR reads, giving one row per CDR3 protein. Among about 460,000 distinct CDR3 sequences listed, roughly a tenth were seen once. Sequences were derived from PBMCs, sampled before TCRalphabeta/CD19-depleted stem cell transplant. These receptors originate from a child aged 2 to 10 with inherited bone marrow failure, due to receive a stem cell transplant. CDR3s leave out the opening cysteine and the closing phenylalanine or tryptophan. Clone sizes are given selectively: once, few, many, or a class where the clone is expanded.

ASSLGELNTEAF	TRBV12-3/TRBV12-4	TRBJ1-1	few
ASSSRGRGWNTGELF	TRBV7-2	TRBJ2-2	many
ASSFASGLQTQY	TRBV5-1	TRBJ2-5	many
ASRPTGGRNGYT	TRBV12-3/TRBV12-4	TRBJ1-2	many
SARDPGGRASYNEQF	TRBV20-1	TRBJ2-1	many
SASNYGYT	TRBV20-1	TRBJ1-2	few
ASSLSRDAEAYEQY	TRBV13	TRBJ2-7	few
SATRASSYNEQF	TRBV20-1	TRBJ2-1	many
SASMGPLSEQY	TRBV20-1	TRBJ2-7	many
ASSILSDAAHGYT	TRBV12-3/TRBV12-4	TRBJ1-2	.
ASSARTSGRTGEQF	TRBV12-3/TRBV12-4	TRBJ2-1	few
ASSPFTSGREGDTQY	TRBV5-1	TRBJ2-3	many
ASSLPLMNEQF	TRBV7-9	TRBJ2-1	many
AISDLGAGLSYEQY	TRBV10-3	TRBJ2-7	.
ASSHLSSSGARTQY	TRBV4-3	TRBJ2-3	many
ASRTTGYGYT	TRBV2	TRBJ1-2	many
ASSSPNQETQY	TRBV27	TRBJ2-5	many
ASRRTGANSYNSPLH	TRBV6-1	TRBJ1-6	.
ASGSGTVPYEQY	TRBV27	TRBJ2-7	many
SVVRQGAYEQY	TRBV20-1	TRBJ2-7	many
SAPRANEQF	TRBV29-1	TRBJ2-1	many
ASRGPTGGNEQF	TRBV28	TRBJ2-1	many
ASSRGLAGSAGELF	TRBV7-9	TRBJ2-2	many
ASSLLSYDNEQF	TRBV5-1	TRBJ2-1	many
ASSHRIYEQY	TRBV28	TRBJ2-7	.
AISDSREGLEQF	TRBV10-3	TRBJ2-1	many
ASSLGGKGYNDQF	TRBV13	TRBJ2-1	many
ASSLDRSSGSFKQY	TRBV7-9	TRBJ2-5	many
ASSQFVGQVSGANVLT	TRBV23-1	TRBJ2-6	.
ASSWGGPQVD	TRBV5-6	TRBJ2-7	many
ASSLVGDRRYEQY	TRBV11-2	TRBJ2-7	many
ASSQGHTEAF	TRBV7-9	TRBJ1-1	many
ASSQGLAGVELF	TRBV4-3	TRBJ2-2	many
SVADRADTEAF	TRBV29-1	TRBJ1-1	many
ASSAGQGPSIGNTIY	TRBV28	TRBJ1-3	many
ATSDFSLRGSQETQY	TRBV24-1	TRBJ2-5	.
ASSWGRRDVHQETQY	TRBV5-1	TRBJ2-5	many
APRRPGYNEQF	TRBV10-3	TRBJ2-1	many
SAFSSYQPQH	TRBV20-1	TRBJ1-5	.
SARIRGKEAF	TRBV20-1	TRBJ1-1	.
ASSCLAPRDNEQF	TRBV27	TRBJ2-1	many
SVEGMYGYT	TRBV29-1	TRBJ1-2	many
ATSRNIRPAGGYT	TRBV15	TRBJ1-2	.
ASRHKGIGELF	TRBV4-2	TRBJ2-2	few
ASSETGLAGETQY	TRBV4-1	TRBJ2-5	.
ASSLLAGGYNEQF	TRBV12-3/TRBV12-4	TRBJ2-1	many
ASSTKGSPDTQY	TRBV5-1	TRBJ2-3	many
ASSAIGGNTEAF	TRBV7-9	TRBJ1-1	many
ASSVDAWTPWDQY	TRBV7-2	TRBJ2-5	.
ATSRALAAVSYNEQF	TRBV15	TRBJ2-1	many
SARDLGGITDTQY	TRBV20-1	TRBJ2-3	many
ASSLTGLLWNEQF	TRBV7-2	TRBJ2-1	.
ASSLILAGGPSHEQF	TRBV12-3/TRBV12-4	TRBJ2-1	many
SARGGRDRGLSNEKLF	TRBV20-1	TRBJ1-4	few
AARGLMNTEAF	TRBV6-1	TRBJ1-1	.